This is a list of T cell receptor beta chains from one sample in a study of CD8+ T cells in alopecia areata. Assay: immunoSEQ multiplex PCR; the TCRdb copy retains only in-frame clones and omits some. The top ten hold 14% to 15% of the sample, which has about 11,000 clones, approximately 60% seen once. Specimen: skin. The source of these receptors is a human donor with alopecia areata. Both conserved end residues are part of each CDR3. Each record gives: D gene, J gene, V gene, clone size, CDR3 protein, CDR3 DNA. The D gene is left open where the match is weak. The size field is filled for only some rows; it gives once, few, many or a size class.

>-|TRBJ1-1|TRBV7-8|-
CASSFSHSREAFF
TGTGCCAGCAGCTTTTCACATAGCCGAGAAGCTTTCTTT
>-|TRBJ2-7|TRBV6-5|-
CASSYSIRVPSYEQYF
TGTGCCAGCAGTTACTCGATCCGAGTTCCCTCCTACGAGCAGTACTTC
>-|TRBJ1-6|TRBV2|-
CASSYRDPKLHF
TGTGCCAGCAGTTACCGGGACCCTAAACTCCACTTT
>TRBD1|TRBJ1-2|TRBV6-6|-
CASSPGGGGYTF
TGTGCCAGCAGCCCCGGAGGGGGCGGCTACACCTTC
>-|TRBJ2-7|TRBV6-5|-
CASSLKRGYEQYF
TGTGCCAGCAGTTTAAAGAGGGGATACGAGCAGTACTTC
>-|TRBJ1-1|TRBV6-5|-
CASRGELMNTEAFF
TGTGCCAGCAGGGGGGAACTTATGAACACTGAAGCTTTCTTT
>-|TRBJ2-7|TRBV7-8|few
CASSLDTLYEQYF
TGTGCCAGCAGCTTAGACACTCTCTACGAGCAGTACTTC
>-|TRBJ2-2|TRBV7-9|few
CASSPGTANTGELFF
TGTGCCAGCAGCCCCGGGACCGCTAACACCGGGGAGCTGTTTTTT
>TRBD2|TRBJ2-3|TRBV27|-
CASTRWGGGTDTQYF
TGTGCCAGCACTCGGTGGGGGGGTGGCACAGATACGCAGTATTTT
>-|TRBJ2-3|TRBV6-5|-
CASSYSGRYTDTQYF
TGTGCCAGCAGTTACTCGGGACGTTACACAGATACGCAGTATTTT
>-|TRBJ2-5|TRBV2|-
CASSPAGGETQYF
TGTGCCAGCAGCCCCGCCGGGGGAGAGACCCAGTACTTC
>TRBD1|TRBJ2-3|TRBV28|few
CASSQGQGTDTQYF
TGTGCCAGCAGTCAAGGACAGGGAACAGATACGCAGTATTTT
>TRBD2|TRBJ2-3|TRBV29-1|once
CSVDSGRAGNTQYF
TGCAGCGTTGATAGCGGGAGGGCCGGGAATACGCAGTATTTT
>-|TRBJ2-7|TRBV7-2|-
CASSRTPVGEQYF
TGTGCCAGCAGCCGAACGCCAGTGGGCGAGCAGTACTTC
>-|TRBJ2-5|TRBV2|medium-sized
CASRIDRFQETQYF
TGTGCCAGCAGGATAGACAGATTTCAAGAGACCCAGTACTTC
>-|TRBJ2-1|TRBV29-1|-
CSVDRAFFNPPPFYNEQFF
TGCAGCGTTGACAGGGCCTTTTTTAATCCTCCCCCATTCTACAATGAGCAGTTCTTC
>-|TRBJ2-7|TRBV7-8|-
CASSLDPGNYEQYF
TGTGCCAGCAGCTTAGATCCTGGGAACTACGAGCAGTACTTC
>-|TRBJ2-7|TRBV4-1|-
CASSRLTGIGSYEQYF
TGCGCCAGCAGCCGCCTAACAGGGATCGGGTCCTACGAGCAGTACTTC
>-|TRBJ1-2|TRBV7-2|-
CASSFSGELNYGYTF
TGTGCCAGCAGCTTTTCGGGGGAACTCAACTATGGCTACACCTTC
>TRBD1|TRBJ1-2|TRBV27|-
CASTQPGQGGNSYGYTF
TGTGCCAGCACCCAACCGGGACAGGGGGGGAATAGCTATGGCTACACCTTC
>-|TRBJ1-2|TRBV29-1|once
CSVERGGESYGYTF
TGCAGCGTTGAAAGGGGTGGGGAGAGTTATGGCTACACCTTC
>-|TRBJ2-7|TRBV19|-
CASSPPGGSYEQYF
TGTGCCAGTAGCCCCCCAGGAGGGTCCTACGAGCAGTACTTC
>-|TRBJ2-7|TRBV18|few
CASSPPGVSYEQYF
TGTGCCAGCTCACCACCGGGGGTTTCGTACGAGCAGTACTTC
>-|TRBJ1-2|TRBV14|-
CASSQAGYGGYTF
TGTGCCAGCAGCCAAGCCGGGTACGGCGGCTACACCTTC
>-|TRBJ1-1|TRBV7-9|-
CASSSDGAEAFF
TGTGCCAGCAGCTCCGACGGGGCTGAAGCTTTCTTT
>TRBD1|TRBJ2-3|TRBV7-8|-
CASSPRTGGTDTQYF
TGTGCCAGCAGCCCCCGGACAGGGGGGACAGATACGCAGTATTTT
>TRBD1|TRBJ2-2|TRBV2|-
CASNRDRDLGVPFNTGELFF
TGTGCCAGCAATCGGGACAGGGATCTAGGGGTCCCCTTTAACACCGGGGAGCTGTTTTTT
>-|TRBJ2-7|TRBV5-1|few
CASSRQEGYEQYF
TGCGCCAGCAGCCGACAGGAGGGCTACGAGCAGTACTTC
>-|TRBJ2-5|TRBV29-1|-
CSVEQQETQYF
TGCAGCGTTGAGCAACAAGAGACCCAGTACTTC
>-|TRBJ2-3|TRBV18|-
CASSPKPTDTQYF
TGTGCCAGCTCTCCTAAACCCACAGATACGCAGTATTTT
>-|TRBJ1-2|TRBV29-1|-
CSVTANYGYTF
TGCAGCGTGACAGCCAACTATGGCTACACCTTC
>-|TRBJ2-7|TRBV5-1|few
CASSSPTKPGLRTYEQYF
TGCGCCAGCAGCTCCCCGACCAAACCTGGGTTAAGAACCTACGAGCAGTACTTC
>TRBD1|TRBJ1-5|TRBV29-1|-
CSVEGTGGQPQHF
TGCAGCGTTGAAGGGACAGGGGGTCAGCCCCAGCATTTT